The 22 T cell receptor beta chains in this list originate from one sample, sequenced in a study of human T cells and chemical hapten exposure. Time point in this sample: pre-sensitization, week 0. Treatment reported: therapeutic diphenylcyclopropenone sensitization with weekly scalp DPC. One entry per CDR3 protein results from TCRdb running MiXCR on the RACE reads. The sample holds more than 250,000 distinct CDR3 sequences, over 7.5% seen once. Specimen: whole blood, collected in connection with sensitization to the hapten diphenylcyclopropenone (DPC). The source of these receptors is a man aged 18-30 years with alopecia areata. Some clones in this sample may be carry-over from other donors' samples.

This clonotype was counted many times. This chain links TRBV7-9 with TRBJ1-4, with 8 bases aligning to TRBD1. The CDR3 is 16 amino acids. CDR1 is SEHNR and CDR2 is FQNEAQ in the germline V gene (reference sequence). V shed 2 bases, J shed 4 bases, and the junction held 6 bases outside the gene matches. The CDR3 region is CASSLSRQGYNEKLFF. The CDR3 DNA sequence: TGTGCCAGCAGCTTATCTAGACAGGGGTATAATGAAAAACTGTTTTTT. The full variable domain, in which reference TRBV7-9 and TRBJ1-4 provide the parts outside the CDR3, is DTGVSQNPRHKITKRGQNVTFRCDPISEHNRLYWYRQTLGQGPEFLTYFQNEAQLEKSRLLSDRFSAERPKGSFSTLEIQRTEQGDSAMYLCASSLSRQGYNEKLFFGSGTQLSVL.

In its sample, this clonotype was seen many times. The V gene is TRBV7-6, the J gene TRBJ1-3, with D possibly TRBD1 on 5 matching bases. The CDR3 sequence is 15 residues long. V was shortened by 5 bases and J by 4 bases, with 15 bases between the two germline ends. Per germline, CDR1 SGHVS and CDR2 FNYEAQ. The CDR3 region has the DNA TGTGCCAGCAGCCCTCAGGGTGGTTCAGGAAACACCATATATTTT. Its translation: CASSPQGGSGNTIYF.

CDR3 protein: CASKKDRGDTEAFF. CDR3 sequence (DNA): TGTGCCAGCAAGAAAGACAGGGGGGACACTGAAGCTTTCTTT. V gene TRBV6-1 combines with J gene TRBJ1-1, with 9 bases fitting TRBD1. The CDR3 runs to 14 residues. After removal of 7 bases from V and 3 bases from J, the junction contained 6 bases not matched to a gene. The germline V gene encodes CDR1 MNHNS and CDR2 SASEGT.

The chain has TRBV6-2 or TRBV6-3 and TRBJ1-5, with TRBD1 matching 8 bases. This CDR3 contains 15 residues. The V segment lost 5 bases and the J segment 2 bases; nucleotides outside the gene matches: 5. Germline V CDR1 and CDR2: MNHEY, SVGEGT. The CDR3 is CASSPDRGGNQPQHF. CDR3 nucleotides: TGTGCCAGCAGTCCCGACAGGGGTGGCAATCAGCCCCAGCATTTT.

In this sample, this clonotype turned up a few times. CDR3 residues: CASSADSQETQYF. CDR3 coding DNA: TGTGCCAGCAGCGCGGACAGCCAAGAGACCCAGTACTTC. This chain joins TRBV7-2 and TRBJ2-5; tentative D call: TRBD1 (6 bases). The length of the CDR3 is 13 residues. Germline CDR1 is SGHTA and CDR2 is FQGNSA. Trimming took off 5 bases at V and 1 base at J, with 8 bases between the two ends.

In its sample, this clonotype was seen a few times. This chain links TRBV11-2 with TRBJ1-2, with D perhaps TRBD1 (5 bases). This CDR3 has 15 amino acids. Per germline, CDR1 SGHAT and CDR2 FQNNGV. The V and J ends lost 2 bases and 3 bases respectively, with 13 bases between them. DNA for the CDR3: TGTGCCAGCAGCTTAATGGGTTCAGGGTACTATGGCTACACCTTC. This translates into CASSLMGSGYYGYTF.

The chain is built from TRBV4-3 and TRBJ1-2, with 9 positions matching TRBD1. The V and J ends lost 3 bases and 4 bases, in that order; junction bases with no gene match: 12. The germline V gene has CDR1 LGHNA and CDR2 YSLEER. The CDR3 extends over 17 amino acids. The CDR3 DNA is TGCGCCAGCAGCCAGGGACACCCCGGGACAGGGACCTATGGCTACACCTTC. Encoded protein: CASSQGHPGTGTYGYTF.

Many counts were recorded for this clonotype. V usage is TRBV6-6 and J usage is TRBJ2-7; D is possibly TRBD1 (5 bases). This CDR3 has 13 residues. The germline CDR1 and CDR2 sequences are MNHNY and SVGAGI (reference sequence). V was clipped by 5 bases and J by 3 bases, with 11 bases between them. Written as DNA, the CDR3 is TGTGCCAGCAGTCGACAGACGCACTACGAGCAGTACTTC. It encodes CASSRQTHYEQYF.

This clonotype came up a few times. The J gene is TRBJ2-2, the V gene TRBV6-2 or TRBV6-3; 10 nucleotides agree with TRBD1. The CDR3 is 16 amino acids. V trimming: 0 bases; J trimming: 9 bases; junction bases outside the gene matches: 7. CDR1 and CDR2 from the germline V gene are MNHEY and SVGEGT. CDR3 in amino acids: CASSYSWDRGGRELFF. The CDR3 DNA sequence: TGTGCCAGCAGTTACTCGTGGGACAGGGGAGGCCGGGAGCTGTTTTTT.

This clonotype was counted between two and nine times. The V call is TRBV25-1, the J call TRBJ2-2; 11 nucleotides align to TRBD2. V gave up 5 bases and J gave up 4 bases; unmatched junction bases: 9. CDR1 MGHDK and CDR2 SYGVNS come from the germline V gene. The CDR3 has 17 amino acids. CDR3 protein: CASSSPGTSGATGELFF. The CDR3 DNA sequence: TGTGCCAGCAGTTCACCCGGGACTAGCGGCGCCACCGGGGAGCTGTTTTTT.

The chain combines TRBV6-2 or TRBV6-3 with TRBJ1-5; 10 bases map to TRBD1. The germline CDR1 and CDR2 sequences are MNHEY and SVGEGT. This CDR3 region has 17 residues. V dropped 2 bases and J dropped 5; count of bases not matched to a gene: 9. CDR3 residues: CASSYTRDRGSYQPQHF. CDR3 bases: TGTGCCAGCAGTTACACGCGGGACAGGGGATCGTATCAGCCCCAGCATTTT.

The chain recombines TRBV6-5 with TRBJ1-2, with D unresolved. The ends were cut back, 2 bases at V and 3 bases at J, with 10 bases in the middle. Per the germline V gene, CDR1 is MNHEY and CDR2 is SVGAGI. This CDR3 is built from 14 residues. The CDR3 bases are TGTGCCAGCAGTTACCGGCAAAACTACTATGGCTACACCTTC. Encoded protein: CASSYRQNYYGYTF.

This clonotype was seen only a few times. The chain uses TRBV20-1 and TRBJ2-7; perhaps TRBD1 as D (5 bases). This CDR3 region has 11 residues. CDR1 and CDR2 (germline): DFQATT, SNEGSKA (reference sequence). Trimming stripped 5 bases from V and 6 bases from J, with 11 bases between. As DNA, the CDR3 is TGCAGTGCTGCCACAGGCGTCGAGCAGTACTTC. Encoded protein: CSAATGVEQYF.

This clonotype was counted at least ten times. The chain joins TRBV5-1 to TRBJ2-3, with TRBD2 as a possible D gene (7 bases). Trimming stripped 5 bases from V and 9 bases from J, with 13 bases between. The germline V gene has CDR1 SGHRS and CDR2 YFSETQ. This CDR3 is 12 amino acids long. The CDR3 sequence: CASRAGADTQYF. The CDR3 DNA sequence: TGCGCCAGCAGGGCGGGGGCCGACACGCAGTATTTT.

The V and J genes are TRBV5-1 and TRBJ1-2; unclear D gene. Trimming pared 1 base from V and 0 bases from J, leaving 7 bases between. Germline lookup yields CDR1 SGHRS and CDR2 YFSETQ. The CDR3 contains 14 residues. The CDR3 DNA is TGCGCCAGCAGCTTGAGTCCCTCTAACTATGGCTACACCTTC. Protein product: CASSLSPSNYGYTF.

This chain uses TRBV27 with TRBJ1-2, with a tentative D call TRBD1 (5 bases). Trimming pared 6 bases from V and 4 bases from J, leaving 12 bases between. This CDR3 is 13 amino acids long. CDR1 and CDR2 from the germline V gene are MNHEY and SMNVEV (reference sequence). The CDR3 spells CASSRGGTYGYTF. CDR3 nucleotide sequence: TGTGCCAGCAGCCGCGGGGGAACCTATGGCTACACCTTC.

This clonotype was counted a few times. This chain connects TRBV6-2 or TRBV6-3 to TRBJ2-3, with D possibly being TRBD1 (5 bases). The germline V gene encodes CDR1 MNHEY and CDR2 SVGEGT. The CDR3 loop spans 19 amino acids. Trimming shortened V by 7 bases and J by 4 bases, and 30 bases separated the two germline ends. The CDR3 here is CASNPLQVRQFPPADTQYF. The CDR3 DNA reads as TGTGCCAGCAACCCCCTTCAGGTCCGACAGTTTCCCCCCGCAGATACGCAGTATTTT.

The rearrangement joins TRBV28 to TRBJ2-5; no clear D gene. The length of the CDR3 is 14 residues. Trimming removed 3 bases at V and 2 bases at J, with 10 bases between. In germline, CDR1 is MDHEN, CDR2 SYDVKM. The CDR3 loop is CASSFTHLQETQYF. The CDR3 bases are TGTGCCAGCAGTTTTACCCACTTACAAGAGACCCAGTACTTC.

This chain connects TRBV12-3 or TRBV12-4 to TRBJ2-3; 13 bases are shared with TRBD2. This CDR3 has 16 residues. J lost 2 bases, V lost 5 bases, and 4 bases had no gene match. CDR3 sequence reads: CASSPGLAGATDTQYF. For the CDR3, the DNA is TGTGCCAGCAGTCCCGGACTAGCGGGGGCCACAGATACGCAGTATTTT.

This clonotype has a handful of counts. This chain joins TRBV27 and TRBJ1-5; TRBD1 is a possible D gene (5 bases). Germline lookup yields CDR1 MNHEY and CDR2 SMNVEV (reference sequence). Trimming shortened V by 5 bases and J by 2 bases, and 13 bases separated the two germline ends. The CDR3 has 15 residues. The CDR3 coding sequence is TGTGCCAGCAGTCCCCGGACATGGGGCAATCAGCCCCAGCATTTT. Translation gives CASSPRTWGNQPQHF.

This chain links TRBV20-1 with TRBJ1-1; 9 nucleotides match TRBD1. Looked up from germline, CDR1 is DFQATT and CDR2 is SNEGSKA (reference sequence). The ends lost 5 bases at V and 5 bases at J; junction bases unmatched: 9. The CDR3 runs to 14 residues. CDR3 sequence: CSADWDRDGTEAFF. CDR3 DNA: TGCAGTGCTGACTGGGACAGGGACGGGACTGAAGCTTTCTTT.

This clonotype was seen only a few times. J is TRBJ2-3 and V is TRBV9; D call uncertain. This CDR3 is 14 amino acids long. Germline CDR1 reads SGDLS; CDR2 reads YYNGEE. Deletions cut 0 bases from V and 2 bases from J, with 7 bases between. CDR3 in amino acids: CASSVEVFTDTQYF. The CDR3, as DNA: TGTGCCAGCAGCGTAGAGGTTTTCACAGATACGCAGTATTTT.